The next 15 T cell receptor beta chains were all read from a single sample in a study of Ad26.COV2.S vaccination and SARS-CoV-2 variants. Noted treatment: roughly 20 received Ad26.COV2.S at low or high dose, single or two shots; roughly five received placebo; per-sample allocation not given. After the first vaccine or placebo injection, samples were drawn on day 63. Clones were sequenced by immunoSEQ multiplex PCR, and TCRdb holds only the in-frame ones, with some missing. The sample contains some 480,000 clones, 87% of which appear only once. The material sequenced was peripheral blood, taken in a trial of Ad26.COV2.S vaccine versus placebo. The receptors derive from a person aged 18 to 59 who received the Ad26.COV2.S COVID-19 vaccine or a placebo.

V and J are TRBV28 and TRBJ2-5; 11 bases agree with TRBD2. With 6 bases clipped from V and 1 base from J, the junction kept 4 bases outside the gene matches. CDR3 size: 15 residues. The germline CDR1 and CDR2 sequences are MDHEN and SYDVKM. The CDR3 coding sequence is TGTGCCAGCAGCAAAGGGACTAGCGGCCAAGAGACCCAGTACTTC. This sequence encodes CASSKGTSGQETQYF.

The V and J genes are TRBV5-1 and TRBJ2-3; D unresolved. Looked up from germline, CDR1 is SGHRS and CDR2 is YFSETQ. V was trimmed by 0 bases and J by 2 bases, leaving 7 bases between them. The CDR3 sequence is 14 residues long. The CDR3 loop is CASSLGGTTDTQYF. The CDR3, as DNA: TGCGCCAGCAGCTTGGGTGGTACCACAGATACGCAGTATTTT.

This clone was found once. In DNA, the CDR3 is TGTGCCAGTGAGGCTAGCGGGGGCTACAATGAGCAGTTCTTC. Residues: CASEASGGYNEQFF. The chain joins TRBV6-5 to TRBJ2-1; TRBD2 agrees at 10 bases. Looked up from germline, CDR1 is MNHEY and CDR2 is SVGAGI. This CDR3 comprises 14 residues. With 9 bases clipped from V and 3 bases from J, the junction kept 5 bases outside the gene matches.

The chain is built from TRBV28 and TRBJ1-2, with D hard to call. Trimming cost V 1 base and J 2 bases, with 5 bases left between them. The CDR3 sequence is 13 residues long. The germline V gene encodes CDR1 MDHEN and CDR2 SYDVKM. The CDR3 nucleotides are TGTGCCAGCAGTTTATCTGCAAACTATGGCTACACCTTC. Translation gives CASSLSANYGYTF.

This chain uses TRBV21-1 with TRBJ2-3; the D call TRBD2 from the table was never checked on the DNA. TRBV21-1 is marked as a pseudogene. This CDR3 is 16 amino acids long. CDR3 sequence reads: CASSIVREELTDTQYF. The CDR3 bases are TGTGCCAGCAGCATCGTGCGGGAGGAACTCACAGATACGCAGTATTTT.

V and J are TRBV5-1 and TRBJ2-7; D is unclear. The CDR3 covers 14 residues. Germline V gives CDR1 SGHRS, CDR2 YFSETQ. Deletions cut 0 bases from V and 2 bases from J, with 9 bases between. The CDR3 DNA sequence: TGCGCCAGCAGCTTGGATTCGGATGCCTACGAGCAGTACTTC. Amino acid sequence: CASSLDSDAYEQYF.

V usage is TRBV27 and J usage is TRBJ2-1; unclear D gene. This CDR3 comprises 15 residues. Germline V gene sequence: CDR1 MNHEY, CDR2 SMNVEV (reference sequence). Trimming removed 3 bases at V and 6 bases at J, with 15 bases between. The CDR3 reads CASSFRVSAFNEQFF. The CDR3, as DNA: TGTGCCAGCAGTTTTCGCGTCTCGGCTTTCAATGAGCAGTTCTTC.

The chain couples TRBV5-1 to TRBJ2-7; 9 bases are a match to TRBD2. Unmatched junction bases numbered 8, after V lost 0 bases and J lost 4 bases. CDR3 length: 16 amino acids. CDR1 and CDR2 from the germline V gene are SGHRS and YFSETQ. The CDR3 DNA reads TGCGCCAGCAGCTTGGGGGTGCTAGCGGGAACGTACGAGCAGTACTTC. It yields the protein CASSLGVLAGTYEQYF.

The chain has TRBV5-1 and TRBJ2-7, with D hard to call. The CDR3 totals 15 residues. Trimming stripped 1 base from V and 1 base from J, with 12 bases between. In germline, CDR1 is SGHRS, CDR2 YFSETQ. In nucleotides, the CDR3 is TGCGCCAGCAGCTTGTCCTCGGGCCGATCCTACGAGCAGTACTTC. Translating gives CASSLSSGRSYEQYF.

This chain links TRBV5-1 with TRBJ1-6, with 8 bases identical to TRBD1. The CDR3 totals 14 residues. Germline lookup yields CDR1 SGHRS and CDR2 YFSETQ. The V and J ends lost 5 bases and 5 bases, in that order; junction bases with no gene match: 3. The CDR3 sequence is CASSRDRHNSPLHF. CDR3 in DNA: TGCGCCAGCAGTCGGGACAGGCATAATTCACCCCTCCACTTT.

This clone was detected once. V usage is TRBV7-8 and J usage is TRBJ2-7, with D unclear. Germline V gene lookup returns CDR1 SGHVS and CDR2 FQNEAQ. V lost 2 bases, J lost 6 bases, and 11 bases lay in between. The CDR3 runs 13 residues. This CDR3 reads CASSLPDLGEQYF. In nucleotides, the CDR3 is TGTGCCAGCAGCTTACCGGATTTGGGCGAGCAGTACTTC.

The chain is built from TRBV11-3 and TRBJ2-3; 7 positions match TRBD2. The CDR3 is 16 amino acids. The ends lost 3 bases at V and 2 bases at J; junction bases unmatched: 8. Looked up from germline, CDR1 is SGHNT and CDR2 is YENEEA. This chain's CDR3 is CASSLPSSGLTDTQYF. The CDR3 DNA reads TGTGCCAGCAGCTTGCCATCTAGCGGCCTCACAGATACGCAGTATTTT.

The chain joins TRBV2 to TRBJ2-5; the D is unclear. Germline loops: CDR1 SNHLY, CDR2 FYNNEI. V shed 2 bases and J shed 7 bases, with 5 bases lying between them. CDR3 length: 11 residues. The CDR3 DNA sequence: TGTGCCAGCAGTGAAAGCTGGACCCAGTACTTC. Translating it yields CASSESWTQYF.

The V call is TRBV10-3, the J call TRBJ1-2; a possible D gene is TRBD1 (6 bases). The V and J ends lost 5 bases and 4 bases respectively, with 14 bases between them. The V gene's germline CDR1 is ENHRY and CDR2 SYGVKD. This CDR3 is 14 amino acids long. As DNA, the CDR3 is TGTGCCATCAGTAATGGGGGGCACGGCTATGGCTACACCTTC. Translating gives CAISNGGHGYGYTF.

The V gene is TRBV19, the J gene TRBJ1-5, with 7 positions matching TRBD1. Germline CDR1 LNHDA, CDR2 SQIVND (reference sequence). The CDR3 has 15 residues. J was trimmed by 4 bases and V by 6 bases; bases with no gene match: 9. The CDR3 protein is CASSLKSTGNQPQHF. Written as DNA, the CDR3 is TGTGCCAGTAGCCTCAAGTCGACAGGGAATCAGCCCCAGCATTTT.